This TCR beta chain emerged from a study of neurological immune-mediated disorders. Findings of the study overall: HTLV-1-associated myelopathy ranked highest for TCR clonal expansion and multiple sclerosis lowest, beneath healthy controls.

Trimming left V 0 bases short and J 5 bases short, with 7 bases between. The CDR3 extends over 14 amino acids. CDR1 and CDR2 (germline): SGHTA, FQGNSA. A single record per CDR3 protein comes from TCRdb applying MiXCR to the 5' RACE reads. The table has 72,000 or so distinct CDR3 sequences, approximately 17% seen once. This clonotype was recorded at least ten times. The antigen is not known. J is TRBJ2-2 and V is TRBV7-2; D not certain. Sequenced material: PBMCs. The sequence derives from a woman between 35 and 50 years old in good health. The CDR3 sequence: CASSLAMSTGELFF. The CDR3 DNA reads TGTGCCAGCAGCTTAGCGATGTCTACCGGGGAGCTGTTTTTT.